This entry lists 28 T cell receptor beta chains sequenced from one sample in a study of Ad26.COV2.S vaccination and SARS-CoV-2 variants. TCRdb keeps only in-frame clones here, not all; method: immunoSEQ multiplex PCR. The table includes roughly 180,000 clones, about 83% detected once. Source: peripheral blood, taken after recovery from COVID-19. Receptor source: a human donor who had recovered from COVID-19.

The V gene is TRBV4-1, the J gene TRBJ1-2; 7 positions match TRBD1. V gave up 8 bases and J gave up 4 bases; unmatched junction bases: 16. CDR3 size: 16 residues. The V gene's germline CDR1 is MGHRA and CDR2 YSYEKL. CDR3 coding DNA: TGCGCCAGCGGCGACATCGGGACAGCTCATCTCTATGGCTACACCTTC. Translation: CASGDIGTAHLYGYTF.

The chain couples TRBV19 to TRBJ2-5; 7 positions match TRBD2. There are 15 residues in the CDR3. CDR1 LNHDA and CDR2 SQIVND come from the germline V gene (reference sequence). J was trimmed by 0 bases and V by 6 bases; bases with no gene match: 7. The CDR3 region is CASRELGGYQETQYF. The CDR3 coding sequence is TGTGCCAGTAGGGAGCTGGGGGGGTACCAAGAGACCCAGTACTTC.

The chain's CDR3 is CASSLRGPGAQYF. Here the CDR3 DNA reads TGTGCCAGCAGCCTCAGGGGGCCGGGGGCCCAGTACTTC. The chain employs TRBV12-3 or TRBV12-4 and TRBJ2-5, with 8 positions matching TRBD1. The V segment lost 6 bases and the J segment 9 bases; nucleotides outside the gene matches: 9. The CDR3 is 13 amino acids.

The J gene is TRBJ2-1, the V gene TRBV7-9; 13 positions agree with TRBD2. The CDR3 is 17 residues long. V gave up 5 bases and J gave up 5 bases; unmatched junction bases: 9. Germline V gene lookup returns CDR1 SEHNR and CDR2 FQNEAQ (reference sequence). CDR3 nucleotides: TGTGCCAGCAGCCCCCGGACTAGCGGGAGTAAAGACAATGAGCAGTTCTTC. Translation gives CASSPRTSGSKDNEQFF.

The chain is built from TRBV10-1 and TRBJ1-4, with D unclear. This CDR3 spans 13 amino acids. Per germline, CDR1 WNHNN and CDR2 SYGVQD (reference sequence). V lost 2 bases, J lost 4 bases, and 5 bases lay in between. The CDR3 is CASSEALNEKLFF. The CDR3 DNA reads TGCGCCAGCAGTGAGGCCCTTAATGAAAAACTGTTTTTT.

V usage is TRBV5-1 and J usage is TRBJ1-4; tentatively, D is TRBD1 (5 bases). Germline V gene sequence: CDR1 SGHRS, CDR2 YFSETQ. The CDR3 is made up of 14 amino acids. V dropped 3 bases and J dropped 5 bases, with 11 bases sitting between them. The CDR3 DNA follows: TGCGCCAGCAGCTCGGGGCAGGAGAATGAAAAACTGTTTTTT. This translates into CASSSGQENEKLFF.

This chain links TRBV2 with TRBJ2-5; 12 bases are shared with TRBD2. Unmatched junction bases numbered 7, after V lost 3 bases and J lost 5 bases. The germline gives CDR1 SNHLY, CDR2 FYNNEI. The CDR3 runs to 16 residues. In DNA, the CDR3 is TGTGCCAGCAGTGACATGAGACTAGCGGGAGTGGAGACCCAGTACTTC. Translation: CASSDMRLAGVETQYF.

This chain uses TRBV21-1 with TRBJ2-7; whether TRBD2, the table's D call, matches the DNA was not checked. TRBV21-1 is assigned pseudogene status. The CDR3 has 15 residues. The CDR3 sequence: CASSKVKASDYEQYF. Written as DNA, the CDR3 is TGTGCCAGCAGCAAAGTAAAGGCTAGCGACTACGAGCAGTACTTC.

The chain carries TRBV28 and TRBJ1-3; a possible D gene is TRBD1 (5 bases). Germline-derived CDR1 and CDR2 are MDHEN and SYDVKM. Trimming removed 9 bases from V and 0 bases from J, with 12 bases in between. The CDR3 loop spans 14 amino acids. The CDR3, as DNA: TGTGCCAGTTGGGGGTTACTCTCTGGAAACACCATATATTTT. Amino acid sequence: CASWGLLSGNTIYF.

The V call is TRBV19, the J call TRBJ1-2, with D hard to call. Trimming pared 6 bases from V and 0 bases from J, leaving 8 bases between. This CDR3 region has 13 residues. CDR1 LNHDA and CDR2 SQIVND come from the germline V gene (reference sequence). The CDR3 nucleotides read TGTGCCAGTAGCCTCCCTACTAACTATGGCTACACCTTC. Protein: CASSLPTNYGYTF.

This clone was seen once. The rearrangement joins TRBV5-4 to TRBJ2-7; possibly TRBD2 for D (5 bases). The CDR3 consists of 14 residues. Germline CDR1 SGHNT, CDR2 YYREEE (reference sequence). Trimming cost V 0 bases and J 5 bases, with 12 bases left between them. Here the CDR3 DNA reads TGTGCCAGCAGCTTGGGGACGGGATCCGACGAGCAGTACTTC. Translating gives CASSLGTGSDEQYF.

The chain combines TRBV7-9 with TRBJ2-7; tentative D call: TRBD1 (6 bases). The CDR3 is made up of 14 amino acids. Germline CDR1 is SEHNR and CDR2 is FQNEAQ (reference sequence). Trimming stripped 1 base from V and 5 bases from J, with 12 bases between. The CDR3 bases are TGTGCCAGCAGCTTAGGAGGGGGTTGGGACGAGCAGTACTTC. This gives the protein CASSLGGGWDEQYF.

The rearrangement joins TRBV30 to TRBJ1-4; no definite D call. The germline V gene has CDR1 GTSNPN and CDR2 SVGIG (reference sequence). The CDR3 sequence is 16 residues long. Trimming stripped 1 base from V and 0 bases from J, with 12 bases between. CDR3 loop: CAWSGEGYATNEKLFF. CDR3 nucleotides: TGTGCCTGGAGTGGGGAAGGGTACGCAACTAATGAAAAACTGTTTTTT.

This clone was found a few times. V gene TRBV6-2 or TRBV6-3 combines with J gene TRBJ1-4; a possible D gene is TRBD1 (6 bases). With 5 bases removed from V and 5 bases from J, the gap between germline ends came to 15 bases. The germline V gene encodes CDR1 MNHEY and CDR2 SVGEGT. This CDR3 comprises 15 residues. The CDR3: CASSTPTGTNEKLFF. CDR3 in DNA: TGTGCCAGCAGTACCCCCACAGGGACCAATGAAAAACTGTTTTTT.

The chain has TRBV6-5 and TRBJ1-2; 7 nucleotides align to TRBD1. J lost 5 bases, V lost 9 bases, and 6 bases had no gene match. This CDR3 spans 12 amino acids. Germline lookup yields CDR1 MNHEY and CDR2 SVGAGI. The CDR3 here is CARKEGAYGYTF. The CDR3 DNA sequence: TGTGCCAGGAAAGAGGGGGCGTATGGCTACACCTTC.

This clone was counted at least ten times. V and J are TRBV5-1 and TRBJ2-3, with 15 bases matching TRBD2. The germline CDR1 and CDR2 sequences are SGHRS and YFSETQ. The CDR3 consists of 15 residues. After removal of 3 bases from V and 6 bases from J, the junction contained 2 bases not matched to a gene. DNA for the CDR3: TGCGCCAGCAGCTCCGGACTAGCGGGAGGGGATACGCAGTATTTT. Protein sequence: CASSSGLAGGDTQYF.

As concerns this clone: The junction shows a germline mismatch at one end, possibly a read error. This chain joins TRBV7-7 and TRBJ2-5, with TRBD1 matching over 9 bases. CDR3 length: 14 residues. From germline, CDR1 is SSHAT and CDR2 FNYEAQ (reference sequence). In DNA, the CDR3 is TGTGCTAGCAGTCCCGGGACAGGGAGAGAGACCCAGTACTTC. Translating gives CASSPGTGRETQYF.

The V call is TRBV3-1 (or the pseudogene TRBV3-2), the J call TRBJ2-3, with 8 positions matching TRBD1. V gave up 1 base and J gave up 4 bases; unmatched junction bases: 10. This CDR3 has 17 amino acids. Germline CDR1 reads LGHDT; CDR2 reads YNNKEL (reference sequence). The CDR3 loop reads CASSQVLQGAGADTQYF. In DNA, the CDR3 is TGTGCCAGCAGCCAAGTGCTGCAGGGGGCAGGCGCAGATACGCAGTATTTT.

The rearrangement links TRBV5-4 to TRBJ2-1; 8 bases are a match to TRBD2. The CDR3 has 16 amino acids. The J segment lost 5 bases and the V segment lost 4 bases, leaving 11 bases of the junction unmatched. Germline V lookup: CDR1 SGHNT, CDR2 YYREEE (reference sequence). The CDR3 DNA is TGTGCCAGCAGCCCCACGGGGGGGGCGGAAAACAATGAGCAGTTCTTC. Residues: CASSPTGGAENNEQFF.

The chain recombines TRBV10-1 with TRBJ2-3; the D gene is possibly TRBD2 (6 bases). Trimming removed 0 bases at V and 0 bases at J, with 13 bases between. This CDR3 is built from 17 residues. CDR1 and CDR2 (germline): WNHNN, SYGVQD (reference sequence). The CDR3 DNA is TGCGCCAGCAGTGAGTCCGTTTTCAGCGGGAGCACAGATACGCAGTATTTT. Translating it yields CASSESVFSGSTDTQYF.

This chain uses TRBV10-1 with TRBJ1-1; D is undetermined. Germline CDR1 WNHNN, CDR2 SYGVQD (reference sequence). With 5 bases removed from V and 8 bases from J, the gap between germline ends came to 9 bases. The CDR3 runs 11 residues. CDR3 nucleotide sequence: TGCGCCAGCAGTTCGGGGTTAGAAGCTTTCTTT. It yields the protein CASSSGLEAFF.

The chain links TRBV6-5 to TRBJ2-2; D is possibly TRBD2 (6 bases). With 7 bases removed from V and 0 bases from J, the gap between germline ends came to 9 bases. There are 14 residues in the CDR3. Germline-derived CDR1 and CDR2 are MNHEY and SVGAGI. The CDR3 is CASTRGTNTGELFF. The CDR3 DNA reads TGTGCCAGCACGCGGGGCACGAACACCGGGGAGCTGTTTTTT.

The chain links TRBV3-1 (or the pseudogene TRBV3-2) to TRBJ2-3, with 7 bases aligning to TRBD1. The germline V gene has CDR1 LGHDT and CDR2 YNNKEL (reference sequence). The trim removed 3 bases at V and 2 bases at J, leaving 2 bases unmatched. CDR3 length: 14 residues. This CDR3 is CASSHTGDTDTQYF. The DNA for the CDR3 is TGTGCCAGCAGCCATACAGGGGACACAGATACGCAGTATTTT.

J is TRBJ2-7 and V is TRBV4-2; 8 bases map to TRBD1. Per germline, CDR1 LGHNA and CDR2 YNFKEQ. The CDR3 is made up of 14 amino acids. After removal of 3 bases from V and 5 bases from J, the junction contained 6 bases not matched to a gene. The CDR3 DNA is TGTGCCAGCAGCCAGAAGACAGGGGATGACGAGCAGTACTTC. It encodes CASSQKTGDDEQYF.

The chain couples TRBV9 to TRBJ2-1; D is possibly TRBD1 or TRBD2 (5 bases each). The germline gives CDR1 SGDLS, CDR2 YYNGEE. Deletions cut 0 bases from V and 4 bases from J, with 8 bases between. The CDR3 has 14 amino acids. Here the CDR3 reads CASSVVGAYNEQFF. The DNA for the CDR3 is TGTGCCAGCAGCGTAGTCGGGGCATACAATGAGCAGTTCTTC.

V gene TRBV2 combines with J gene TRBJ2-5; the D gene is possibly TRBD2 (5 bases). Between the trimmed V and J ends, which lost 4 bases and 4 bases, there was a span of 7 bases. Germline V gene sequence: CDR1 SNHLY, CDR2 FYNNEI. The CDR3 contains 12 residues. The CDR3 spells CASSVAGETQYF. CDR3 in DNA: TGTGCCAGCAGTGTGGCGGGAGAGACCCAGTACTTC.

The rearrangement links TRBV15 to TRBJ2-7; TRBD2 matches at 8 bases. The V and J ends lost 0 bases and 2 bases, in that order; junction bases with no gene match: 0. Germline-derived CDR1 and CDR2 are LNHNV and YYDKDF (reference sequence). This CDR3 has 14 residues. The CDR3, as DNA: TGTGCCACCAGCAGAGAGGGACTAGCCTACGAGCAGTACTTC. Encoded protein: CATSREGLAYEQYF.

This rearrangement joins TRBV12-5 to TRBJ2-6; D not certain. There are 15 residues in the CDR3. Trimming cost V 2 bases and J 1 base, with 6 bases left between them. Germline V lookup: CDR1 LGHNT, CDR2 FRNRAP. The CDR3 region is CASGLMGSGANVLTF. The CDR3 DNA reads TGTGCTAGTGGTTTGATGGGTTCTGGGGCCAACGTCCTGACTTTC.